The 14 T cell receptor beta chains given below trace back to one sample, sequenced in a study of blood T cell repertoires in COVID-19 (dated by TCRdb to the early 2020s). Libraries were prepared through the immunoSEQ multiplex PCR assay. TCRdb holds this immuneACCESS table with in-frame rearrangements only. Some clones are missing; in checked studies, unresolved V genes explain under half, and the rest has no known cause. The sample table holds approximately 180,000 clones, of which 78% were seen once. 15% to 20% of the sample goes to the ten largest clones. Sequencing input: PBMCs or T cells enriched from blood (not recorded which). These receptors all stem from a woman aged 45-65 years who had recovered from COVID-19.

The rearrangement links TRBV30 to TRBJ2-5; 7 bases are shared with TRBD1. This CDR3 region has 13 residues. V was clipped by 3 bases and J by 7 bases; unmatched bases: 8. In germline, CDR1 is GTSNPN, CDR2 SVGIG (reference sequence). As DNA, the CDR3 is TGTGCCTGGAGCGGGACAGACATGGGGACCCAGTACTTC. This encodes CAWSGTDMGTQYF.

This sequence joins TRBV29-1 and TRBJ2-1; 9 bases line up with TRBD2. Germline assignment: CDR1 SQVTM and CDR2 ANQGSEA. This CDR3 region has 14 residues. The J segment lost 9 bases and the V segment lost 4 bases, leaving 10 bases of the junction unmatched. The CDR3, as DNA: TGCAGCGTTGTGCTAGCGGGAAGGTCAGTTGAGCAGTTCTTC. Translated, it gives CSVVLAGRSVEQFF.

The chain employs TRBV7-2 and TRBJ2-7; no firm D call. The CDR3 is made up of 14 amino acids. Germline CDR1 is SGHTA and CDR2 is FQGNSA. V was pared by 1 base and J by 0 bases, with 7 bases between. For the CDR3, the DNA is TGTGCCAGCAGCTTAGGTCCAAACTCCTACGAGCAGTACTTC. Amino acid sequence: CASSLGPNSYEQYF. The variable domain in full, completed from reference TRBV7-2 and TRBJ2-7, reads GAGVSQSPSNKVTEKGKDVELRCDPISGHTALYWYRQSLGQGLEFLIYFQGNSAPDKSGLPSDRFSAERTGGSVSTLTIQRTQQEDSAVYLCASSLGPNSYEQYFGPGTRLTVT.

The chain joins TRBV15 to TRBJ1-1; 7 nucleotides agree with TRBD1. CDR3 length equals 12 residues. Germline loops: CDR1 LNHNV, CDR2 YYDKDF (reference sequence). The trim removed 3 bases at V and 7 bases at J, leaving 2 bases unmatched. The CDR3 sequence is CATSSRDSEAFF. Here the CDR3 DNA reads TGTGCCACCAGCAGCCGGGACAGTGAAGCTTTCTTT. The full variable domain, its missing parts supplied by reference TRBV15 and TRBJ1-1, is DAMVIQNPRYQVTQFGKPVTLSCSQTLNHNVMYWYQQKSSQAPKLLFHYYDKDFNNEADTPDNFQSRRPNTSFCFLDIRSPGLGDTAMYLCATSSRDSEAFFGQGTRLTVV.

Details on this clone: This CDR3 is also generated by other DNA sequences in the sample. This chain connects TRBV5-6 to TRBJ2-1, with 7 bases aligning to TRBD2. Germline V gene data show CDR1 as SGHDT and CDR2 as YYEEEE. V was clipped by 2 bases and J by 8 bases; unmatched bases: 1. The CDR3 sequence is 12 residues long. The chain's CDR3 is CASSLAGYEQFF. The DNA of the CDR3 is TGTGCCAGCAGCTTAGCGGGGTATGAGCAGTTCTTC. Drawing the rest from reference TRBV5-6 and TRBJ2-1, the complete variable domain is DAGVTQSPTHLIKTRGQQVTLRCSPKSGHDTVSWYQQALGQGPQFIFQYYEEEERQRGNFPDRFSGHQFPNYSSELNVNALLLGDSALYLCASSLAGYEQFFGPGTRLTVL.

V usage is TRBV30 and J usage is TRBJ2-5, with 14 bases that match TRBD2. The CDR3 length is 16 residues. CDR1 and CDR2 from the germline V gene are GTSNPN and SVGIG (reference sequence). Trimming at V came to 1 base and at J to 9 bases, leaving 10 bases not matched to a gene. The CDR3 is CAWSAGLAGGPGAQYF. The CDR3 nucleotides read TGTGCCTGGAGTGCCGGACTAGCGGGAGGACCAGGGGCCCAGTACTTC.

The rearrangement joins TRBV19 to TRBJ2-7, with D maybe TRBD2 (6 bases). This CDR3 spans 14 amino acids. Per germline, CDR1 LNHDA and CDR2 SQIVND (reference sequence). The ends were cut back, 9 bases at V and 3 bases at J, with 18 bases in the middle. The CDR3 loop reads CASRSSTGGYEQYF. In DNA form, the CDR3 reads TGTGCCAGCCGTAGCTCGACCGGGGGCTACGAGCAGTACTTC.

CDR3 in DNA: TGTGCCAGCAGCTCTCAGGTGGATGCTTCGGGGAACTATGGCTACACCTTC. Protein sequence: CASSSQVDASGNYGYTF. V is TRBV7-9 and J is TRBJ1-2; D is unresolved. Deletions cut 4 bases from V and 2 bases from J, with 20 bases between. The CDR3 loop spans 17 amino acids. Germline V gene lookup returns CDR1 SEHNR and CDR2 FQNEAQ (reference sequence).

The V gene is TRBV5-6, the J gene TRBJ1-4, with D maybe TRBD1 (6 bases). V was cut by 4 bases and J by 10 bases, with 17 bases left in between. CDR1 and CDR2 from the germline V gene are SGHDT and YYEEEE. The CDR3 consists of 14 residues. The CDR3 region is CASSHQGNPGKLFF. The CDR3 nucleotides read TGTGCCAGCAGCCATCAGGGGAATCCAGGAAAACTGTTTTTT.

The V and J genes are TRBV7-3 and TRBJ2-2; 9 nucleotides match TRBD2. With 4 bases clipped from V and 2 bases from J, the junction kept 5 bases outside the gene matches. The germline V gene has CDR1 SGHTA and CDR2 FQGTGA. CDR3 size: 16 residues. The CDR3, as DNA: TGTGCCAGCAGCTCGCCGGGACTAGCCAACACCGGGGAGCTGTTTTTT. Amino acids: CASSSPGLANTGELFF.

The chain uses TRBV6-2 or TRBV6-3 and TRBJ2-6; D remains unclear. The CDR3 contains 13 residues. The germline CDR1 and CDR2 sequences are MNHEY and SVGEGT. V gave up 6 bases and J gave up 3 bases, with 6 bases separating them. The CDR3 reads CASSYSGANVLTF. Written as DNA, the CDR3 is TGTGCCAGCAGCTATAGTGGGGCCAACGTCCTGACTTTC.

The CDR3: CASSSVGRGRYTEAFF. The DNA of the CDR3 is TGTGCCAGCAGCTCCGTTGGAAGGGGCCGCTACACTGAAGCTTTCTTT. The V and J genes are TRBV7-9 and TRBJ1-1, with D maybe TRBD1 (5 bases). CDR1 SEHNR and CDR2 FQNEAQ come from the germline V gene (reference sequence). V lost 4 bases, J lost 3 bases, and 18 bases lay in between. The CDR3 spans 16 residues. The entire variable domain, with the rest obtained from reference TRBV7-9 and TRBJ1-1, is as follows: DTGVSQNPRHKITKRGQNVTFRCDPISEHNRLYWYRQTLGQGPEFLTYFQNEAQLEKSRLLSDRFSAERPKGSFSTLEIQRTEQGDSAMYLCASSSVGRGRYTEAFFGQGTRLTVV.

This rearrangement joins TRBV4-2 to TRBJ2-7; 8 bases agree with TRBD1. The CDR3 covers 14 residues. Trimming removed 0 bases from V and 9 bases from J; junction bases left unmatched: 7. Germline V gene data show CDR1 as LGHNA and CDR2 as YNFKEQ. CDR3 sequence (DNA): TGTGCCAGCAGCCAAGATAGAGGACAGGGCTGGCAGTACTTC. Translated: CASSQDRGQGWQYF.

The chain recombines TRBV10-1 with TRBJ2-3; 8 bases are shared with TRBD2. The CDR3 contains 15 residues. Germline trimming cut 5 bases from V and 4 bases from J; bases unmatched to any gene: 8. Germline V gives CDR1 WNHNN, CDR2 SYGVQD (reference sequence). In DNA form, the CDR3 reads TGCGCCAGCAGTCGATCCAGCGGGAGTGCAGATACGCAGTATTTT. It specifies CASSRSSGSADTQYF.